The rows below give T cell receptor beta chains drawn from one sample of a study of human T cells and chemical hapten exposure. One entry per CDR3 protein results from TCRdb running MiXCR on the RACE reads. The sample records some 79,000 distinct CDR3 sequences, roughly 7.2% being singletons. The input for sequencing was whole blood, taken in connection with sensitization to the hapten diphenylcyclopropenone (DPC). These receptors all stem from a woman aged 30 to 39 with alopecia areata. Some clones in this sample may be carry-over from other donors' samples. The CDR3 runs from the conserved cysteine through the conserved F or W. A D gene is named only where the DNA matches it firmly. Clone size appears in some rows only: once, few, many, or a class for an expanded clone.

clone size	D gene	V gene	J gene	CDR3 DNA	CDR3 protein
many	-	TRBV30	TRBJ2-7	TGTGCCTTCTCCCCGGGGGCCCGTCGGGAGCAGTACTTC	CAFSPGARREQYF
many	-	TRBV20-1	TRBJ2-5	TGCAGTGCTAGAGACGGCAGTATTCAAGAGACCCAGTACTTC	CSARDGSIQETQYF
few	TRBD1	TRBV6-6	TRBJ1-2	TGTGCCAGCAGCCTCCACCGGGACAGGGACCCTGAGGGCTACACCTTC	CASSLHRDRDPEGYTF
few	-	TRBV30	TRBJ1-6	TGTGCCTGGAGTGTCGGATTGGGCGGTTCACCCCTCCACTTT	CAWSVGLGGSPLHF
few	TRBD2	TRBV6-1	TRBJ2-1	TGTGCCAGCAGAGAGAACGGGGGGGCGTTTTACAATGAGCAGTTCTTC	CASRENGGAFYNEQFF
-	-	TRBV28	TRBJ1-5	TGTGCCAGCAGCCTACGAGGACATTCCAATCAGCCCCAGCATTTT	CASSLRGHSNQPQHF
many	TRBD1	TRBV6-1	TRBJ2-4	TGTGCCAGCAGTGGCTGGACAGGGATGGTGGGGCCCGAAAACATTCAGTACTTC	CASSGWTGMVGPENIQYF
-	-	TRBV6-6	TRBJ1-1	TGTGCCAGCATGAGGATCAGGAACACTGAAGCTTTCTTT	CASMRIRNTEAFF
many	TRBD2	TRBV6-1	TRBJ2-3	TGTGCCAGCAGAGGACTAGCGGGGGGCACTAGCACAGATACGCAGTATTTT	CASRGLAGGTSTDTQYF
few	-	TRBV11-2	TRBJ2-7	TGTGCCAGCAGCCCAGGGGTCCAGGGACCTGATTTGAAGTACTTC	CASSPGVQGPDLKYF
-	-	TRBV10-1	TRBJ2-3	TGCGCCAGCAGTGAAGAGGTCCGCATCCCCCACAACACCCCTAGCACAGATACGCAGTATTTT	CASSEEVRIPHNTPSTDTQYF
many	-	TRBV29-1	TRBJ1-1	TGCAGCGTTTGGGTGTATGAGGGAGCTTTCTTT	CSVWVYEGAFF
few	-	TRBV5-4	TRBJ2-7	TGTGCCAGCAGCTTGGGGGCAGGGGCCACCGAGCAGTACTTC	CASSLGAGATEQYF
-	-	TRBV29-1	TRBJ2-7	TGCAGCGTTGAATTGGCAGGGGCGGAGAAGCAGTACTTC	CSVELAGAEKQYF
-	TRBD2	TRBV11-2	TRBJ2-5	TGTGCCAGCAGCTTAGAGGGCGGGGGGGCGGTGGCCCAGTACTTC	CASSLEGGGAVAQYF
few	-	TRBV3-1	TRBJ2-3	TGTGCCAGCAGCTCAAAGAGGGGGGCGACAGATACGCAGTATTTT	CASSSKRGATDTQYF
-	-	TRBV29-1	TRBJ1-2	TGCAGCGTTGAGGGGGGTGGCTATGGCTACACCTTC	CSVEGGGYGYTF
many	-	TRBV7-2	TRBJ1-5	TGTGCCAGCAGCTTAGGACTACAGCAGCCCCAGCATTTT	CASSLGLQQPQHF
-	TRBD1	TRBV5-1	TRBJ1-1	TGCGCCAGCAGCTTAACCGGGACAGGGTTCACTGAAGCTTTCTTT	CASSLTGTGFTEAFF
many	TRBD1	TRBV20-1	TRBJ1-1	TGCAGTGCTAGCCTGACAGGGGTCCCAGGAGCTTTCTTT	CSASLTGVPGAFF
-	TRBD1	TRBV30	TRBJ1-4	TGTGCCTGGAGTGTTCCGGGACAGGGAAATGAAAAACTGTTTTTT	CAWSVPGQGNEKLFF
few	TRBD2	TRBV20-1	TRBJ2-3	TGCAGTGCTAGGCCTATGAGCGGGGGGGGCACAGATACGCAGTATTTT	CSARPMSGGGTDTQYF
many	-	TRBV7-2	TRBJ2-4	TGTGCCAGCAGCTCCAGGGCATCCAAAAACATTCAGTACTTC	CASSSRASKNIQYF
-	-	TRBV30	TRBJ1-1	TGTGCCTGGAGTGTACACACTGAAGCTTTCTTT	CAWSVHTEAFF
many	-	TRBV29-1	TRBJ1-2	TGCAGCGTTGAGGAGGGGGTAGGTGGCTACACCTTC	CSVEEGVGGYTF
-	-	TRBV6-2/TRBV6-3	TRBJ2-1	TGTGCCAGCAGTTATTGGGGGGAGCAGTTCTTC	CASSYWGEQFF
many	-	TRBV5-1	TRBJ2-3	TGCGCCAGCAGCTTCGGGAGTTTAGGGCCCACAGATACGCAGTATTTT	CASSFGSLGPTDTQYF